These 8 T cell receptor beta chains originate from one sample sequenced in a study of CD8 T cells in ankylosing spondylitis. Study results and caveats: Ankylosing spondylitis blood appeared to carry a characteristic TCR beta motif of roughly eight highly homologous variants.

Their antigens are not known. TCRdb processed the 5' RACE reads anew with MiXCR; each CDR3 protein has one entry. The table records 750,000 to 850,000 distinct CDR3 sequences, approximately 12% of them present only once. The sequenced material came from blood, either unsorted or a sorted T cell fraction (not recorded which). Source of these receptors: a male donor with ankylosing spondylitis.

This clonotype was counted between two and nine times. The chain is built from TRBV10-3 and TRBJ2-3; the match to TRBD2 covers 7 bases. CDR3 length: 14 amino acids. Germline lookup yields CDR1 ENHRY and CDR2 SYGVKD. The ends lost 3 bases at V and 4 bases at J; junction bases unmatched: 4. CDR3 sequence: CAISDGGGSDTQYF. DNA for the CDR3: TGTGCCATCAGTGATGGGGGAGGGTCAGATACGCAGTATTTT.

The V call is TRBV20-1, the J call TRBJ1-4, with D maybe TRBD1 (6 bases). The V gene lost 6 bases and the J gene lost 5 bases, with 16 bases spanning the gap. The germline V gene has CDR1 DFQATT and CDR2 SNEGSKA (reference sequence). The CDR3 has 14 residues. The CDR3 DNA follows: TGCAGTGCACCCCTACAGGGCTCCAATGAAAAACTGTTTTTT. Encoded protein: CSAPLQGSNEKLFF.

This clonotype was seen ten or more times. The V and J genes are TRBV20-1 and TRBJ2-2; 12 bases match TRBD2. This CDR3 region has 13 residues. The trim removed 5 bases at V and 8 bases at J, leaving 3 bases unmatched. The V gene's germline CDR1 is DFQATT and CDR2 SNEGSKA (reference sequence). The DNA for the CDR3 is TGCAGTGCTTGGACTAGCGGGGCGGGGGAGCTGTTTTTT. It codes for CSAWTSGAGELFF.

This clonotype was observed at least ten times. The chain recombines TRBV29-1 with TRBJ2-5; 12 nucleotides agree with TRBD1. The CDR3 consists of 14 residues. Per germline, CDR1 SQVTM and CDR2 ANQGSEA. V shed 7 bases and J 4 bases; nucleotides not matched to a gene: 7. The DNA of the CDR3 is TGCAGCGCTAAGGGACAGGGGGCGCGAGAGACCCAGTACTTC. Its translation is CSAKGQGARETQYF.

This clonotype was counted at least ten times. The chain couples TRBV10-3 to TRBJ1-5; D remains ambiguous. CDR1 and CDR2 from the germline V gene are ENHRY and SYGVKD. Trimming took off 1 base at V and 11 bases at J, with 18 bases between the two ends. The CDR3 length is 15 residues. CDR3 region: CAISEFITSDGTQHF. CDR3 bases: TGTGCCATCAGTGAGTTTATCACATCCGACGGGACCCAGCATTTT.

In this sample, this clonotype turned up a few times. The genes are TRBV20-1 and TRBJ1-6, with unresolved D. This CDR3 has 15 amino acids. The germline V and J ends were trimmed by 0 bases and 7 bases, with 13 bases remaining between them. Germline V gene lookup returns CDR1 DFQATT and CDR2 SNEGSKA (reference sequence). The CDR3 nucleotides are TGCAGTGCTAGAGATCCGGGAAGGTGGAATTCACCCCTCCACTTT. Translating it yields CSARDPGRWNSPLHF.

The V and J genes are TRBV6-1 and TRBJ2-1; 14 bases are shared with TRBD2. Trimming cost V 5 bases and J 10 bases; bases outside gene matches: 7. This CDR3 comprises 15 residues. Germline loops: CDR1 MNHNS, CDR2 SASEGT. CDR3: CASSPGLAGVQEQFF. The CDR3 region has the DNA TGTGCCAGCAGTCCGGGACTAGCGGGAGTGCAGGAGCAGTTCTTC.

This clonotype has only a few counts. The genes are TRBV20-1 and TRBJ1-5, with 10 bases aligning to TRBD1. V was clipped by 0 bases and J by 7 bases; unmatched bases: 6. Germline CDR1 reads DFQATT; CDR2 reads SNEGSKA (reference sequence). The CDR3 length is 15 residues. CDR3 in amino acids: CSARDKGTGEQPQHF. In nucleotides, the CDR3 is TGCAGTGCTAGAGATAAGGGGACAGGGGAACAGCCCCAGCATTTT.